This TCR beta chain comes out of a study of graft-versus-host responses after intestinal transplantation. Study summary: Recipients were given multivisceral, liver-intestinal, or isolated intestinal transplants. All of the recipients had induction that used anti-thymocyte globulin, then tacrolimus and steroids for about 3 years. Study-level results: Marrow from the recipient contained GvH clones, some of which had appeared first in ileum or blood. The study found high graft-versus-host to host-versus-graft clonal ratios in allografts of patients with graft-donor T cell macrochimerism.

Losses at the gene ends were 1 base for V and 1 base for J; bases not matched to a gene: 4. Germline CDR1 is SGHDN and CDR2 is FVKESK. This CDR3 spans 16 amino acids. With respect to this clone: The antigen is not known.

Libraries were prepared by immunoSEQ multiplex PCR; TCRdb keeps only in-frame clonotypes and omits some of them. The repertoire holds 65,000 to 90,000 clones, with more than 70% as singletons. This clonotype was sampled from a human donor who received an intestinal transplant. The rearrangement links TRBV14 to TRBJ1-2; TRBD1 matches at 9 bases. The specimen was unstimulated CD8+ T cells sorted from spleen or lymph node cells, collected before intestinal transplant. The CDR3 bases are TGTGCCAGCAGCCAAGGGGACAGGGAGGATAACTATGGCTACACCTTC. Protein: CASSQGDREDNYGYTF. Supplemented by reference TRBV14 and TRBJ1-2, the full variable domain reads EAGVTQFPSHSVIEKGQTVTLRCDPISGHDNLYWYRRVMGKEIKFLLHFVKESKQDESGMPNNRFLAERTGGTYSTLKVQPAELEDSGVYFCASSQGDREDNYGYTFGSGTRLTVV.